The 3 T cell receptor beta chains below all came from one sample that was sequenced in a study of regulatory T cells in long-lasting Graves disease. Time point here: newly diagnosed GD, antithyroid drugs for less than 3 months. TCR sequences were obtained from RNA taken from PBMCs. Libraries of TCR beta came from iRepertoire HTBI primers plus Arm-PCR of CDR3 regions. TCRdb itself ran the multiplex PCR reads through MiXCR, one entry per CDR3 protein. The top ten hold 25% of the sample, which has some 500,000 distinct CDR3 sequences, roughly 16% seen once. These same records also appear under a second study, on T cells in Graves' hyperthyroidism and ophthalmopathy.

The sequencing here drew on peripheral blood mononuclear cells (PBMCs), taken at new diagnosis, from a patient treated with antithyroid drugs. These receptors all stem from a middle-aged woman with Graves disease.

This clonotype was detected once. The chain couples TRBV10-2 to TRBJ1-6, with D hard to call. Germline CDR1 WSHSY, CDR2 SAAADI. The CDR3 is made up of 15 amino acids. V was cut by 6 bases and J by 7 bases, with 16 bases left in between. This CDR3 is CASSPPGRSNSPLHF. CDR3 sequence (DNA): TGCGCCAGCAGCCCCCCGGGCAGGAGCAATTCACCCCTCCACTTT.

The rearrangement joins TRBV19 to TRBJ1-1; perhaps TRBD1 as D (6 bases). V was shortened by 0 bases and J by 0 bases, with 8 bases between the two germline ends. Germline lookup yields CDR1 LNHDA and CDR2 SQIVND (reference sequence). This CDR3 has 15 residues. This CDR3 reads CASSIDGGLNTEAFF. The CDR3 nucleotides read TGTGCCAGTAGTATAGATGGGGGCCTGAACACTGAAGCTTTCTTT.

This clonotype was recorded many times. The CDR3 coding sequence is TGTGCCAGCAGATCCGGGACAGGGGAAGATACGCAGTATTTT. It encodes CASRSGTGEDTQYF. The chain has TRBV6-1 and TRBJ2-3; 10 bases are shared with TRBD1. Trimming removed 6 bases from V and 5 bases from J; junction bases left unmatched: 5. The CDR3 runs to 14 residues. CDR1 is MNHNS, CDR2 SASEGT, per germline.